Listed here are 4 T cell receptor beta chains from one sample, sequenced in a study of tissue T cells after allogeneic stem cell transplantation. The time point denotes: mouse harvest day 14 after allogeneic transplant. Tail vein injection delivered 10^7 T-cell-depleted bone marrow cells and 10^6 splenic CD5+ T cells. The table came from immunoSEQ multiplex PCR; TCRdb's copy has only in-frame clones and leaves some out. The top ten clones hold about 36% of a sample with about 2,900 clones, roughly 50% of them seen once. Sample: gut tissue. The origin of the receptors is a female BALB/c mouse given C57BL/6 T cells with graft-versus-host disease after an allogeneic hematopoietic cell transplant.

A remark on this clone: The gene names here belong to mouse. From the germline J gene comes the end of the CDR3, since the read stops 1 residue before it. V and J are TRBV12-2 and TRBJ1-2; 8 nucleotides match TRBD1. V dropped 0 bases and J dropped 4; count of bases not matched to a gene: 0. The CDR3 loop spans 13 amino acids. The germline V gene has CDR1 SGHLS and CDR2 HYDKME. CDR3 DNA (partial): TGTGCCAGCTCTCTCGACAGGGGCTCCGACTACACC. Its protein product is CASSLDRGSDYT. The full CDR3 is CASSLDRGSDYTF.

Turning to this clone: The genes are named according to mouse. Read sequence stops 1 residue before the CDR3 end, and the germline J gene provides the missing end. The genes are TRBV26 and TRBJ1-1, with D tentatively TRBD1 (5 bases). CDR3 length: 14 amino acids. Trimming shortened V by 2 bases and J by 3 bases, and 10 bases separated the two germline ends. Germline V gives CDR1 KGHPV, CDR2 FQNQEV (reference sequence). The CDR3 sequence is CASSLRGRDTEVFF. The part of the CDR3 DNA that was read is TGTGCCAGCAGTCTGAGGGGACGCGACACAGAAGTCTTC.

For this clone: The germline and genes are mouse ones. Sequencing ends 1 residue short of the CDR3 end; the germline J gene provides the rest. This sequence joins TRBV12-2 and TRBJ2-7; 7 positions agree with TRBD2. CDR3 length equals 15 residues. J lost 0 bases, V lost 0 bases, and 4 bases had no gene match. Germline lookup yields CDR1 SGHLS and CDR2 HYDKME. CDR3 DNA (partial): TGTGCCAGCTCTCTCGCCTGGGGGAGCTCCTATGAACAGTAC. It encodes CASSLAWGSSYEQY. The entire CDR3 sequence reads CASSLAWGSSYEQYF.

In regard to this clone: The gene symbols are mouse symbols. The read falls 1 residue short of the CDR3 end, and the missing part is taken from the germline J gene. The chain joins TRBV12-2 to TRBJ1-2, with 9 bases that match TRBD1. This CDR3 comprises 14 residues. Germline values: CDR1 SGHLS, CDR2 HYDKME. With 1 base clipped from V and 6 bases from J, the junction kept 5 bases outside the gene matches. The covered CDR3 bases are TGTGCCAGCTCTCTACAGGGGGCGGGACCCGACTACACC. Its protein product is CASSLQGAGPDYT. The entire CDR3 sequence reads CASSLQGAGPDYTF.